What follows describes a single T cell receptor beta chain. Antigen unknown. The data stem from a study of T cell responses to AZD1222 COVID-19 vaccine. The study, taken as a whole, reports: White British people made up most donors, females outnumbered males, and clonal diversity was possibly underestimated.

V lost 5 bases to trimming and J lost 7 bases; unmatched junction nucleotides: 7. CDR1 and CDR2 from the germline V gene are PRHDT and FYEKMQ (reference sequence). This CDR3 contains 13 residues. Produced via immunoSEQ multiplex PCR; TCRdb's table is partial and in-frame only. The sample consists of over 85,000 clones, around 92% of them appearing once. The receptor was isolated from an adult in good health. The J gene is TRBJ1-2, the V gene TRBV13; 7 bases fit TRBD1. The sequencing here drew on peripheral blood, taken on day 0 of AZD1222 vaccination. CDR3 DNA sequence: TGTGCCAGCAGCCCTCCTACAGGGGCTGGCTACACCTTC. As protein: CASSPPTGAGYTF.